A selection of T cell receptor beta chains follows, all from one sample in a study of T cell responses to AZD1222 COVID-19 vaccine. Clones were read by immunoSEQ multiplex PCR, and TCRdb kept only the in-frame ones, dropping some. The sample gives 100,000 to 150,000 clones, approximately 85% of which show up once; about 1.5% is in the top ten. Here the sequenced sample was peripheral blood, taken on day 0 of AZD1222 vaccination. These receptors were taken from an adult in good health. Each CDR3 is given with its conserved first and last residue. D genes are given only for firm matches. The size field is filled for only some rows; it gives once, few, many or a size class.

v_call	j_call	d_call	clone_size	cdr3_aa	cdr3_nt
TRBV24-1	TRBJ1-6	TRBD1	NA	CATSDSGRQGFNSPLHF	TGTGCCACCAGTGACTCCGGCAGACAGGGGTTTAATTCACCCCTCCACTTT
TRBV12-3/TRBV12-4	TRBJ1-2	NA	few	CASASPIYGYTF	TGTGCCAGCGCCTCGCCTATATATGGCTACACCTTC
TRBV12-5	TRBJ2-3	TRBD1	NA	CASGFRDSLTDTQYF	TGTGCTAGTGGTTTCCGGGACAGCCTCACAGATACGCAGTATTTT
TRBV30	TRBJ2-7	NA	NA	CAWALGGVAYEQYF	TGTGCCTGGGCATTAGGCGGGGTGGCCTACGAGCAGTACTTC
TRBV3-1/TRBV3-2	TRBJ1-2	TRBD1	NA	CASSRGDRAFYGYTF	TGTGCCAGCAGCCGGGGAGACAGGGCCTTCTATGGCTACACCTTC
TRBV2	TRBJ1-6	NA	NA	CASSGEGSYNSPLHF	TGTGCCAGCAGTGGGGAGGGCTCCTATAATTCACCCCTCCACTTT
TRBV24-1	TRBJ2-1	NA	NA	CATSDFEPTNEQFF	TGTGCCACCAGTGATTTCGAGCCCACCAATGAGCAGTTCTTC
TRBV19	TRBJ1-5	TRBD1	NA	CASSIQGRQPQHF	TGTGCCAGTTCGATACAGGGGCGACAGCCCCAGCATTTT
TRBV30	TRBJ1-6	NA	once	CAWTTGYNSPLHF	TGTGCCTGGACCACGGGGTATAATTCACCCCTCCACTTT
TRBV5-6	TRBJ2-7	TRBD1	NA	CASSPRTGGFNEQYF	TGTGCCAGCAGCCCCCGGACAGGGGGTTTCAACGAGCAGTACTTC
TRBV4-2	TRBJ2-5	TRBD2	NA	CASSQGLAGGLETQYF	TGTGCCAGCAGCCAGGGACTAGCGGGAGGGCTAGAGACCCAGTACTTC
TRBV9	TRBJ2-3	NA	NA	CASSVGLDTQYF	TGTGCCAGCAGCGTAGGTCTGGATACGCAGTATTTT
TRBV15	TRBJ2-2	NA	NA	CATSSSHRGGREGRTGELFF	TGTGCCACCAGCAGTTCCCACAGGGGCGGACGGGAGGGCCGCACCGGGGAGCTGTTTTTT
TRBV11-1	TRBJ2-2	NA	NA	CASSPTGLLSELFF	TGTGCCAGCAGCCCTACAGGGTTACTGTCGGAGCTGTTTTTT
TRBV10-3	TRBJ1-3	TRBD1	NA	CAISESSRGLFGNTIYF	TGTGCCATCAGTGAGTCGAGCAGGGGGCTGTTCGGAAACACCATATATTTT
TRBV7-3	TRBJ2-2	NA	NA	CVSSLGAGSNTGELFF	TGTGTCAGCAGCTTAGGGGCCGGTTCCAACACCGGGGAGCTGTTTTTT
TRBV28	TRBJ2-3	NA	NA	CASSAPSRKDTQYF	TGTGCCAGCAGTGCGCCTAGTCGGAAGGATACGCAGTATTTT
TRBV29-1	TRBJ1-5	NA	NA	CSVAGQNKDQPQHF	TGCAGCGTCGCAGGACAGAATAAGGATCAGCCCCAGCATTTT
TRBV5-1	TRBJ1-5	NA	NA	CASSLGQVGQPQHF	TGCGCCAGCAGCTTGGGACAGGTCGGTCAGCCCCAGCATTTT
TRBV5-4	TRBJ2-3	NA	NA	CASSKGGTDTQYF	TGTGCCAGCAGCAAGGGAGGCACAGATACGCAGTATTTT
TRBV18	TRBJ1-3	TRBD1	NA	CASSPGTGGTPGNTIYF	TGTGCCAGCTCCCCCGGGACAGGGGGGACTCCTGGAAACACCATATATTTT
TRBV11-2	TRBJ1-2	TRBD1	NA	CASSSPRQGSRYGYTF	TGTGCCAGCAGTTCCCCCCGACAGGGATCCCGGTATGGCTACACCTTC
TRBV7-9	TRBJ1-4	NA	many	CASSLGPGGINEKLFF	TGTGCCAGCAGCTTAGGTCCAGGAGGTATTAATGAAAAACTGTTTTTT
TRBV10-3	TRBJ1-2	TRBD1	NA	CAIKPGQGSNYGYTF	TGTGCCATCAAACCGGGACAGGGATCTAACTATGGCTACACCTTC
TRBV25-1	TRBJ2-6	NA	NA	CASSEWGVGMSGANVLTF	TGTGCCAGCAGTGAATGGGGGGTAGGGATGTCTGGGGCCAACGTCCTGACTTTC
TRBV7-9	TRBJ2-3	TRBD2	NA	CASSRVGLAVTDTQYF	TGTGCCAGCAGCCGTGTGGGACTAGCGGTCACAGATACGCAGTATTTT
TRBV4-1	TRBJ2-3	NA	NA	CASSQGGVVTQYF	TGCGCCAGCAGCCAAGGAGGGGTAGTGACGCAGTATTTT
TRBV18	TRBJ1-5	TRBD1	NA	CASSPTGTPNQPQHF	TGTGCCAGCTCGCCGACAGGGACCCCCAATCAGCCCCAGCATTTT
TRBV6-5	TRBJ2-3	TRBD2	NA	CASSYELAGAADTQYF	TGTGCCAGCAGTTACGAGCTAGCGGGAGCAGCAGATACGCAGTATTTT
TRBV6-5	TRBJ2-2	NA	NA	CASTTPGTGELFF	TGTGCCAGCACCACACCAGGGACCGGGGAGCTGTTTTTT
TRBV27	TRBJ1-5	NA	NA	CASSPLGRSNQPQHF	TGTGCCAGCAGTCCCCTAGGGAGGTCCAATCAGCCCCAGCATTTT
TRBV11-2	TRBJ2-1	NA	NA	CASSLSGTYNEQFF	TGTGCCAGCAGCTTATCAGGGACTTACAATGAGCAGTTCTTC
TRBV7-7	TRBJ2-3	TRBD2	NA	CASSLGAVGLAGDTQYF	TGTGCCAGCAGCTTAGGGGCGGTGGGACTAGCGGGGGATACGCAGTATTTT
TRBV6-5	TRBJ1-1	NA	NA	CASSYERRGTEAFF	TGTGCCAGCAGTTACGAGCGGAGGGGCACTGAAGCTTTCTTT
TRBV5-1	TRBJ2-1	TRBD2	NA	CASSLSPQREGNEQFF	TGCGCCAGCAGCTTGTCTCCGCAGCGGGAGGGCAATGAGCAGTTCTTC
TRBV18	TRBJ1-4	TRBD1	NA	CASSPQSTGGQEKLFF	TGTGCCAGCTCACCGCAATCGACAGGGGGCCAGGAAAAACTGTTTTTT
TRBV10-2	TRBJ2-6	NA	NA	CASTVGLLSGANVLTF	TGCGCCAGCACCGTGGGGCTCCTGTCCGGGGCCAACGTCCTGACTTTC
TRBV29-1	TRBJ2-2	NA	once	CSVRSGELNTGELFF	TGCAGCGTTCGCTCAGGGGAGCTAAACACCGGGGAGCTGTTTTTT
TRBV29-1	TRBJ2-3	TRBD2	NA	CSAASGGATDTQYF	TGCAGCGCAGCTAGCGGGGGGGCGACAGATACGCAGTATTTT
TRBV3-1/TRBV3-2	TRBJ1-1	NA	few	CASRPLVGAQGAFF	TGTGCCAGCAGGCCTCTTGTGGGGGCGCAGGGAGCTTTCTTT
TRBV24-1	TRBJ1-2	TRBD1	few	CATRPGGGYGYTF	TGTGCCACCAGGCCAGGGGGGGGATATGGCTACACCTTC
TRBV10-3	TRBJ1-2	NA	NA	CAISEPNRVSNYGYTF	TGTGCCATCAGTGAACCGAACAGGGTTTCTAACTATGGCTACACCTTC
TRBV18	TRBJ2-5	TRBD2	NA	CASSPKAGGETQYF	TGTGCCAGCTCACCAAAGGCGGGAGGGGAGACCCAGTACTTC
TRBV19	TRBJ1-6	NA	NA	CATRTGTNNYNSPLHF	TGTGCCACCAGAACCGGGACCAACAACTATAATTCACCCCTCCACTTT
TRBV9	TRBJ2-1	NA	NA	CASSPPGGNYNEQFF	TGTGCCAGCAGCCCCCCGGGCGGGAACTACAATGAGCAGTTCTTC
TRBV19	TRBJ2-3	NA	NA	CASSSGFTDTQYF	TGTGCCAGTAGTAGCGGTTTCACAGATACGCAGTATTTT
TRBV7-6	TRBJ2-5	NA	NA	CASKVRGQETQYF	TGTGCCAGCAAGGTCCGGGGACAAGAGACCCAGTACTTC
TRBV5-1	TRBJ1-2	NA	NA	CASSLMPGLSNYGYTF	TGCGCCAGCAGCTTGATGCCAGGTTTATCTAACTATGGCTACACCTTC
TRBV12-3/TRBV12-4	TRBJ1-2	NA	NA	CASSLGESGYTF	TGTGCCAGCAGTTTAGGAGAGTCTGGCTACACCTTC
TRBV21-1	TRBJ2-7	NA	once	CASSKRGGSSYEQYF	TGTGCCAGCAGCAAAAGAGGGGGGAGCTCCTACGAGCAGTACTTC
TRBV11-2	TRBJ1-6	NA	NA	CASSTGPPPIVTLHF	TGTGCCAGCAGCACAGGACCACCACCAATTGTGACCCTCCACTTT
TRBV3-1/TRBV3-2	TRBJ2-5	NA	NA	CASSQAPPFQGTQYF	TGTGCCAGCAGCCAGGCCCCTCCCTTCCAAGGGACCCAGTACTTC